This T cell receptor (beta chain) was identified during a study of blood T cell repertoires in COVID-19. Trimming removed 2 bases at V and 1 base at J, with 8 bases between. Per germline, CDR1 LGHDT and CDR2 YNNKEL (reference sequence). The CDR3 has 14 residues. In its sample, this clone was seen once. TCRdb keeps only in-frame clones here, not all; method: immunoSEQ multiplex PCR. The sample has 50,000 to 65,000 clones; 81% are singletons. The chain couples TRBV3-1 (or the pseudogene TRBV3-2) to TRBJ1-2, with D unclear. The specimen was peripheral blood. This receptor was identified in a woman aged 60 to 75 with acute or convalescent COVID-19. CDR3 DNA: TGTGCCAGCAGCCAAACCCACAGTAACTATGGCTACACCTTC. Translating gives CASSQTHSNYGYTF.